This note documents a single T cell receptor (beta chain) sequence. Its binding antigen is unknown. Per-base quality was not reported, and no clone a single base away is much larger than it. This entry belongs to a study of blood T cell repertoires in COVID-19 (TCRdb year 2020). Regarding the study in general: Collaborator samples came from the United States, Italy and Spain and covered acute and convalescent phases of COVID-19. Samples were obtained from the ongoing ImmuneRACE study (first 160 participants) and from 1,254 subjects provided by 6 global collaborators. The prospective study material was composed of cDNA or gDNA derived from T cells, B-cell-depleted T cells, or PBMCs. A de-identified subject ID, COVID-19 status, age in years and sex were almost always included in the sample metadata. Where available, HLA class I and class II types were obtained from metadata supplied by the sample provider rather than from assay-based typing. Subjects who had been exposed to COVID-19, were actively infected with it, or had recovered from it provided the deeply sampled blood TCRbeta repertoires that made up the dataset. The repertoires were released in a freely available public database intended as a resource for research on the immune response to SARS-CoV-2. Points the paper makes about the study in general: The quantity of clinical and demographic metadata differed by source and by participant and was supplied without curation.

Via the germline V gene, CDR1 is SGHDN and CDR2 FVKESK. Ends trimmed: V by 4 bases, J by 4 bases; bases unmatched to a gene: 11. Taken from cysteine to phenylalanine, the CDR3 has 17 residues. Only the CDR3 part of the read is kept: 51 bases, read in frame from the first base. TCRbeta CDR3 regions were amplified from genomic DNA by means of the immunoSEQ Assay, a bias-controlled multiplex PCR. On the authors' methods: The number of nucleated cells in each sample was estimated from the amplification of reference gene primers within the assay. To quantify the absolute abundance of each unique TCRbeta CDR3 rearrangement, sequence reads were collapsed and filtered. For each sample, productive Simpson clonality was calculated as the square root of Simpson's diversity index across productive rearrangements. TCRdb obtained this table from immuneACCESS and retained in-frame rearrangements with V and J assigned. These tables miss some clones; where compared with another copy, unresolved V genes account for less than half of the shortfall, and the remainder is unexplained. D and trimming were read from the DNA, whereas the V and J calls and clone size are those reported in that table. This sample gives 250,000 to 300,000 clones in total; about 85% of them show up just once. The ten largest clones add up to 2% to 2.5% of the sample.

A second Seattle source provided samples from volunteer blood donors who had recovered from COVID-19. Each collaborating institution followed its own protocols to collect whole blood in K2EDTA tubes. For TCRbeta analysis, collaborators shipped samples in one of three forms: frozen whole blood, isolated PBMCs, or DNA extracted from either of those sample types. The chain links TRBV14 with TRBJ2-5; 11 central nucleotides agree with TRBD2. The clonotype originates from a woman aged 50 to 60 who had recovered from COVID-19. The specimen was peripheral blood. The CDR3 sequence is CASSPGTSGTLGETQYF. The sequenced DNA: TGTGCCAGCAGCCCGGGGACTAGCGGTACACTGGGAGAGACCCAGTACTTC.